This TCR beta chain came from a study of OX40 agonist ivuxolimab in advanced cancers. Turning to the study itself: Three patients, one with hepatocellular carcinoma and two with cutaneous melanoma, achieved partial responses.

Clones were sequenced by immunoSEQ multiplex PCR, and TCRdb holds only the in-frame ones, with some missing. The sample comprises some 86,000 clones, roughly 88% of which are singletons, and less than 4.5% rests with the top ten. In this sample, this clone turned up a few times. This CDR3 is built from 15 residues. J lost 5 bases, V lost 4 bases, and 12 bases had no gene match. Germline V lookup: CDR1 SGDLS, CDR2 YYNGEE. The clonotype originates from an adult with an advanced solid tumor such as melanoma, head and neck, liver or kidney cancer. The rearrangement joins TRBV9 to TRBJ2-7; 7 positions match TRBD1. The material was CD4+ or CD8+ T cells sorted from blood, obtained in a trial of the OX40 agonist ivuxolimab. This CDR3 is CASSIWDSPRDEQYF. CDR3 bases: TGTGCCAGCAGCATCTGGGACAGCCCCCGGGACGAGCAGTACTTC. Variable domain in full (rest from reference TRBV9 and TRBJ2-7): DSGVTQTPKHLITATGQRVTLRCSPRSGDLSVYWYQQSLDQGLQFLIQYYNGEERAKGNILERFSAQQFPDLHSELNLSSLELGDSALYFCASSIWDSPRDEQYFGPGTRLTVT.